Detailed here is one TCR beta chain. Without the conserved terminal phenylalanine or tryptophan, this CDR3 likely stems from a read error. This entry comes from a study of tumor-infiltrating lymphocytes in primary liver carcinoma. Looking at the study overall: The patients included men and women who were aged 30 to 69 years.

From approximately 550 ng of total RNA, TCR beta-specific cDNA was reverse-transcribed using a constant-region primer. What produced the TCR beta libraries was three nested multiplex PCR rounds using slightly modified ARM-PCR. A C-beta reverse primer was combined with TRBV1-TRBV30 forward primers in the first two PCR rounds, and each round had around 11 cycles. One entry per CDR3 protein, called by TCRdb with MiXCR from the multiplex PCR reads. The data show more than 95,000 distinct CDR3 sequences, 64% seen once. Germline-derived CDR1 and CDR2 are MNHEY and SVGAGI. This CDR3 has 15 residues. V dropped 8 bases and J dropped 4 bases, with 20 bases sitting between them. For each extraction, RNA and DNA were obtained together from 20-30 mg of unsorted bulk tissue. Every tumor yielded five separate sampled regions.

The receptor comes from a woman in her fifties or sixties with primary liver carcinoma and hepatitis B virus infection. V and J are TRBV6-5 and TRBJ1-1; D unclear. Sequencing was done on a sample of liver tumor tissue from sampling region 3. Documented subset: tumor region T3, left-lateral pole. CDR3 DNA sequence: TGTGCCAGCGGTCTTCGGGAGGGCCCGAGCACTGAAGCTTTCCTT. Translation: CASGLREGPSTEAFL.